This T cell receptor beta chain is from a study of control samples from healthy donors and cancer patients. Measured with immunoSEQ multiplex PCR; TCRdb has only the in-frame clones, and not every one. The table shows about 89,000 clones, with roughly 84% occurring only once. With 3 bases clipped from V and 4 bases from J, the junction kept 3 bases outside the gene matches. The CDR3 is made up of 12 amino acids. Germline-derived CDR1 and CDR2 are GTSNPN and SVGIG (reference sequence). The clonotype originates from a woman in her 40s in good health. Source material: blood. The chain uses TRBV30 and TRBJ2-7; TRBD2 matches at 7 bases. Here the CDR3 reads CAWSGGSYEQYF. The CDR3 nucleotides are TGTGCCTGGAGCGGGGGGAGTTACGAGCAGTACTTC.